This T cell receptor beta chain was documented in a study of lymphopenia after photon versus proton radiotherapy. Broader study findings: Survival link was tested only in deceased patients; proton benefit remains a possibility. Larger post-nadir TCR diversity loss correlated inversely with survival in deceased patients.

Profiling relied on immunoSEQ multiplex PCR, and the TCRdb table lists in-frame clones only, not all of them. This table has about 45,000 clones, over 75% appearing once. The CDR3 is 17 residues long. The V segment lost 4 bases and the J segment 0 bases; nucleotides outside the gene matches: 13. Germline CDR1 SGHNT, CDR2 YYREEE (reference sequence). Comments on this clone: The antigen is not known.

The receptor comes from a man aged 40-50 years with gastric cancer. The rearrangement uses TRBV5-4 and TRBJ2-7, with 7 bases matching TRBD2. The sample was peripheral blood, taken from a patient treated with photon-based radiotherapy. As DNA, the CDR3 is TGTGCCAGCAGCCCGGGAGGTCTAGCACAGAGCTCCTACGAGCAGTACTTC. Encoded protein: CASSPGGLAQSSYEQYF.